Listed below are T cell receptor beta chains from one sample, sequenced in a study of cytomegalovirus exposure and HLA in healthy donors. The table came from immunoSEQ multiplex PCR; TCRdb's copy has only in-frame clones and leaves some out. Counted here are approximately 230,000 clones, roughly nine tenths occurring once; the ten biggest clones make up about 12%. The sample was PBMCs. These receptors all stem from a man aged 18-30 years in good health and CMV-seropositive. Each CDR3 is given without its conserved first and last residue.

>TRBV19|TRBJ2-5
ASSTDGRETQY
>TRBV7-9|TRBJ1-1
ASSFGDRGEAF
>TRBV30|TRBJ2-1
AWSLPVEQF
>TRBV5-1|TRBJ2-7
ASSNPDSGPREQY
>TRBV29-1|TRBJ2-7
SVGARAGLYEQY
>TRBV14|TRBJ2-1
ASSQRGRNEQF
>TRBV10-3|TRBJ1-5
AISGRGDQPQH
>TRBV27|TRBJ2-1
ASSLNTVGSYNEQF
>TRBV7-9|TRBJ2-7
ASSLLAGEEQY
>TRBV19|TRBJ2-1
ASSPRTSGVSYNEQF
>TRBV7-9|TRBJ2-3
ASSPGTRLDTQY
>TRBV6-1|TRBJ1-5
ASSGIGRARQPQH
>TRBV7-3|TRBJ2-3
ASSPGGTDTQY
>TRBV6-4|TRBJ1-2
ASSATHRGGVYGYT
>TRBV4-3|TRBJ2-7
ASSQVWGRGREQY
>TRBV6-6|TRBJ2-2
ASGPQGGITGELF
>TRBV27|TRBJ2-1
ASSGYEGANNEQF
>TRBV5-1|TRBJ2-1
ASSSGTRTNEQF
>TRBV5-1|TRBJ2-7
ASSEGQGGTDEQY
>TRBV4-1|TRBJ2-1
ASSPREGHNSGGQNEQF
>TRBV2|TRBJ2-1
ASTPGTSEYNEQF
>TRBV19|TRBJ1-1
ASSGVVNTEAF
>TRBV5-6|TRBJ2-1
ASSLGGGRHNEQF
>TRBV6-1|TRBJ1-5
ATRPYSNQPQH
>TRBV27|TRBJ2-2
ASSLSSRLNTGELF
>TRBV5-1|TRBJ2-1
ASSLIGTSGYNEQF
>TRBV6-5|TRBJ2-7
ASMKRQPYEQY
>TRBV30|TRBJ2-3
AWSGVDTQY